This T cell receptor (beta chain) was observed in a study of human T cells and chemical hapten exposure. Across the study: Small pooled library volume differences chiefly drove per-sample TCR yield variation.

Time point defined: healthy volunteer bleed at 2 weeks. Whole blood, unfractionated, served as the material for total RNA extraction. This clonotype was detected a few times. The antigen remains unidentified. Losses at the gene ends were 0 bases for V and 0 bases for J; bases not matched to a gene: 16. This CDR3 comprises 21 residues. Notes on the study in general: Those TCRs sitting above 1 in 1000 frequency stayed the same with DPC sensitization.

The library attached unique molecular identifiers to individual cDNA molecules. In the original workflow: Sample TCR counts, which ranged from roughly 20,000 to 750,000, had a median of approximately 95,000. Each CDR3 protein gets one entry after TCRdb re-called the RACE reads with MiXCR. The V and J calls were determined by TCRdb, not by the authors. In the table there are roughly 120,000 distinct CDR3 sequences, 9% to 10% of which are singletons. The source is a male donor in good health. Some clones in this sample may be carry-over from other donors' samples. Material for sequencing was whole blood. This rearrangement joins TRBV12-3 or TRBV12-4 to TRBJ2-4, with 8 nucleotides matching TRBD1. The CDR3 loop is CASSLAGRGLSRRIAKNIQYF. The CDR3 coding sequence is TGTGCCAGCAGTTTAGCCGGCAGGGGGCTAAGTCGGAGGATAGCCAAAAACATTCAGTACTTC.